These 10 T cell receptor beta chains were sequenced from one sample in a study of GPR56 and killer-like receptors on CD4 memory cells. Sorting by FACS used killer cell lectin-like receptor and GPR56 expression to define five CD4+ populations. Reprocessing the reads, TCRdb reports a single entry for every CDR3 protein and omits DNA. In all, the sample yields around 3,000 distinct CDR3 sequences. Sequencing was done on a sample of memory CD4+ T cells from blood. The receptors shown here come from a human donor in good health.

The chain couples TRBV6-1 to TRBJ2-2; TCRdb's assignment of TRBD1 cannot be checked, as there is no DNA. CDR1 is MNHNS, CDR2 SASEGT, per germline. This CDR3 is 16 amino acids long. CDR3 region: CDSSEFFGGNAGEVFF.

The chain carries TRBV25-1 and TRBJ2-5; TCRdb's D call, TRBD2, is unchecked because there is no DNA. This CDR3 has 15 residues. Germline CDR1 is MGHDK and CDR2 is SYGVNS. CDR3 amino acids: CASSDVLAGQETQYF.

The chain uses TRBV12-3 or TRBV12-4 and TRBJ2-5. CDR3 size: 12 residues. The CDR3 is CASSLILETQYF.

Considering frequency, this clonotype is medium-sized (0.01 to 0.1%). The gene calls are TRBV7-2 and TRBJ2-3; TCRdb returns TRBD2, unconfirmable since there is no DNA. CDR1 and CDR2 (germline): SGHTA, FQGNSA. The CDR3 runs 14 residues. The CDR3 spells CASSPGLVWDTQYF.

The chain joins TRBV2 to TRBJ1-6; TCRdb proposes TRBD1, but this gene call is untestable without DNA. CDR1 SNHLY and CDR2 FYNNEI come from the germline V gene. The CDR3 runs to 15 residues. The CDR3 sequence: CASRFQQVNNSPLHF.

V and J are TRBV20-1 and TRBJ2-1; absent DNA, TCRdb's TRBD1 call cannot be checked. The CDR3 spans 13 residues. Germline V gene sequence: CDR1 DFQATT, CDR2 SNEGSKA (reference sequence). CDR3: CSAGGTVPNEQFF.

This clonotype shows up as medium-sized (0.01 to 0.1%) by frequency. The chain uses TRBV6-5 and TRBJ2-3; the D call from TCRdb, TRBD2, cannot be confirmed without DNA. This CDR3 is built from 16 residues. Germline-derived CDR1 and CDR2 are MNHEY and SVGAGI. This CDR3 is CASRAGLAGGRGTQYF.

This clonotype is labeled medium-sized (0.01 to 0.1%) based on frequency. The chain has TRBV7-9 and TRBJ1-4. The CDR3 is made up of 14 amino acids. CDR1 is SEHNR and CDR2 is FQNEAQ in the germline V gene (reference sequence). This CDR3 reads CASSLAGDNEKLFF.

This clonotype counts as medium-sized by frequency. This chain joins TRBV7-2 and TRBJ2-3; absent DNA, TCRdb's TRBD1 call cannot be checked. CDR1 is SGHTA, CDR2 FQGNSA, per germline. This CDR3 has 15 residues. CDR3 region: CASSLAGGFTDTQYF.

Measured by frequency, this clonotype is medium-sized. This sequence joins TRBV13 and TRBJ2-5; TCRdb designates TRBD2, a call that cannot be tested without DNA. The length of the CDR3 is 15 residues. CDR1 and CDR2 (germline): PRHDT, FYEKMQ (reference sequence). CDR3 sequence: CASSFWRGGQETQYF.